A single sample is the source of the 8 T cell receptor beta chains below, sequenced in a study of blood T cell repertoires in COVID-19. The repertoire was sequenced with immunoSEQ multiplex PCR; TCRdb's copy has only in-frame clones and lacks some. The sample carries about 160,000 clones, about 89% recorded once. The sequenced sample consisted of peripheral blood. The receptor set was obtained from a man aged 55 to 70 with acute or convalescent COVID-19.

The chain employs TRBV30 and TRBJ1-6, with a weak D call TRBD1 (6 bases). Trimming cost V 4 bases and J 9 bases, with 16 bases left between them. CDR1 is GTSNPN and CDR2 is SVGIG in the germline V gene (reference sequence). CDR3 length: 14 residues. The CDR3 bases are TGTGCCTGGATCCGGCCTCAAGGGGGTTCACCCCTCCACTTT. The encoded protein is CAWIRPQGGSPLHF.

The gene calls are TRBV2 and TRBJ2-7; TRBD1 might be the D (6 bases). The CDR3 has 15 amino acids. V was trimmed by 7 bases and J by 7 bases, leaving 23 bases between them. Germline CDR1 SNHLY, CDR2 FYNNEI. The CDR3 reads CASKGWQGPKGEQYF. Written as DNA, the CDR3 is TGTGCCAGCAAAGGATGGCAGGGGCCGAAGGGTGAGCAGTACTTC.

The chain is built from TRBV3-1 (or the pseudogene TRBV3-2) and TRBJ1-1; 7 nucleotides match TRBD1. Germline V gives CDR1 LGHDT, CDR2 YNNKEL (reference sequence). The ends lost 0 bases at V and 4 bases at J; junction bases unmatched: 8. The CDR3 totals 16 residues. The CDR3 DNA is TGTGCCAGCAGCCAAGATCGAGGGGGCCGGGGCACTGAAGCTTTCTTT. This sequence encodes CASSQDRGGRGTEAFF.

The rearrangement uses TRBV7-9 and TRBJ1-1; TRBD1 matches 7 bases. The J segment lost 1 base and the V segment lost 5 bases, leaving 7 bases of the junction unmatched. The length of the CDR3 is 15 residues. Germline CDR1 is SEHNR and CDR2 is FQNEAQ (reference sequence). The chain's CDR3 is CASSARQGGNTEAFF. For the CDR3, the DNA is TGTGCCAGCAGCGCCAGACAGGGAGGGAACACTGAAGCTTTCTTT.

The V call is TRBV18, the J call TRBJ2-2, with 7 positions matching TRBD1. This CDR3 is 15 amino acids long. In germline, CDR1 is KGHSH, CDR2 LQKENI. The V segment lost 2 bases and the J segment 4 bases; nucleotides outside the gene matches: 4. CDR3 amino acids: CASSPSPGGTGELFF. CDR3 DNA sequence: TGTGCCAGCTCACCATCCCCAGGGGGCACCGGGGAGCTGTTTTTT.

This clone was seen once. The J gene is TRBJ2-5, the V gene TRBV7-2, with 8 bases that match TRBD1. V lost 4 bases to trimming and J lost 5 bases; unmatched junction nucleotides: 9. There are 15 residues in the CDR3. CDR1 is SGHTA, CDR2 FQGNSA, per germline. CDR3: CASSSNRGVGETQYF. In DNA, the CDR3 is TGTGCCAGCAGCTCGAACAGGGGGGTTGGGGAGACCCAGTACTTC.

The chain employs TRBV11-2 and TRBJ2-1, with 10 bases identical to TRBD1. V lost 5 bases and J lost 3; bases outside the gene matches: 4. Looked up from germline, CDR1 is SGHAT and CDR2 is FQNNGV. This CDR3 spans 15 amino acids. CDR3 in amino acids: CASSAGQGFYNEQFF. The CDR3 region has the DNA TGTGCCAGCAGCGCGGGACAGGGGTTCTACAATGAGCAGTTCTTC.

This rearrangement joins TRBV3-1 (or the pseudogene TRBV3-2) to TRBJ1-6; tentative D call: TRBD1 (5 bases). Between the trimmed V and J ends, which lost 1 base and 9 bases, there was a span of 7 bases. Germline V gene data show CDR1 as LGHDT and CDR2 as YNNKEL (reference sequence). The CDR3 loop spans 13 amino acids. CDR3 region: CASSQGGSSPLHF. In DNA, the CDR3 is TGTGCCAGCAGCCAAGGGGGCAGTTCACCCCTCCACTTT.